The 32 T cell receptor beta chains listed next were all sequenced from one sample in a study of blood T cell repertoires in COVID-19. Profiling relied on immunoSEQ multiplex PCR, and the TCRdb table lists in-frame clones only, not all of them. Here the sample spans under 300,000 clones, around 90% being singletons. Sequencing used PBMCs or T cells enriched from blood (not recorded which). These receptors originate from a woman aged 25 to 39 with acute COVID-19.

The CDR3 protein is CASSSGIPDTQYF. CDR3 nucleotide sequence: TGTGCCAGCAGTTCAGGGATTCCAGATACGCAGTATTTT. The chain couples TRBV28 to TRBJ2-3; TRBD1 might be the D (5 bases). The germline gives CDR1 MDHEN, CDR2 SYDVKM. The V and J ends lost 4 bases and 4 bases respectively, with 9 bases between them. CDR3 length: 13 amino acids.

This chain connects TRBV19 to TRBJ2-7; TRBD1 matches at 7 bases. Unmatched junction bases numbered 11, after V lost 5 bases and J lost 4 bases. Germline V gives CDR1 LNHDA, CDR2 SQIVND (reference sequence). The CDR3 consists of 15 residues. The CDR3 spells CASSLSGGGSYEQYF. The CDR3 nucleotides read TGTGCCAGTAGTTTGTCAGGGGGTGGTTCTTACGAGCAGTACTTC.

This chain connects TRBV19 to TRBJ2-3; tentative D call: TRBD2 (5 bases). Germline CDR1 reads LNHDA; CDR2 reads SQIVND (reference sequence). This CDR3 comprises 15 residues. V lost 1 base, J lost 5 bases, and 13 bases lay in between. Here the CDR3 DNA reads TGTGCCAGTAGTATAGGAGGGAGAGGTATAGATACGCAGTATTTT. Its translation: CASSIGGRGIDTQYF.

CDR3 nucleotide sequence: TGTGCCACCAGTAGACGACCGGGACAGGGCCGCGAAAAACTGTTTTTT. Its protein is CATSRRPGQGREKLFF. The V call is TRBV24-1, the J call TRBJ1-4; 9 nucleotides align to TRBD1. V trimming: 6 bases; J trimming: 8 bases; junction bases outside the gene matches: 12. Looked up from germline, CDR1 is KGHDR and CDR2 is SFDVKD. The CDR3 runs to 16 residues.

The V call is TRBV3-1 (or the pseudogene TRBV3-2), the J call TRBJ2-1; D is ambiguous. This CDR3 has 14 residues. From germline, CDR1 is LGHDT and CDR2 YNNKEL (reference sequence). With 2 bases removed from V and 9 bases from J, the gap between germline ends came to 14 bases. CDR3 loop: CASSQLVSHSEQFF. The CDR3 DNA is TGTGCCAGCAGCCAATTGGTATCTCACAGTGAGCAGTTCTTC.

The chain recombines TRBV9 with TRBJ1-1, with D possibly TRBD1 on 6 matching bases. V was cut by 0 bases and J by 4 bases, with 10 bases left in between. Germline values: CDR1 SGDLS, CDR2 YYNGEE. There are 14 residues in the CDR3. CDR3 DNA sequence: TGTGCCAGCAGCGTAGTTGAAGGGGGCACTGAAGCTTTCTTT. Amino acids: CASSVVEGGTEAFF.

The CDR3 nucleotides read TGCGCCAGCAGCTTAGCCGGGACAGGGGGCAATCAGCCCCAGCATTTT. It is translated as CASSLAGTGGNQPQHF. The chain joins TRBV5-1 to TRBJ1-5; TRBD1 aligns across 10 bases. The germline gives CDR1 SGHRS, CDR2 YFSETQ. CDR3 length: 16 amino acids. Trimming at V came to 2 bases and at J to 2 bases, leaving 4 bases not matched to a gene.

A single count supports this clone. V gene TRBV5-4 combines with J gene TRBJ2-7, with 11 positions matching TRBD2. Germline CDR1 is SGHNT and CDR2 is YYREEE (reference sequence). The CDR3 consists of 13 residues. Trimming at V came to 4 bases and at J to 5 bases, leaving 2 bases not matched to a gene. The DNA of the CDR3 is TGTGCCAGCAGCACTAGCGGGAGTGACGAGCAGTACTTC. It encodes CASSTSGSDEQYF.

The J gene is TRBJ2-1, the V gene TRBV2, with TRBD1 matching over 8 bases. The CDR3 is 17 residues long. V gave up 4 bases and J gave up 0 bases; unmatched junction bases: 8. Germline CDR1 and CDR2: SNHLY and FYNNEI. CDR3 residues: CASSGPGQGGSYNEQFF. The CDR3 DNA follows: TGTGCCAGCAGTGGACCCGGACAGGGAGGCTCCTACAATGAGCAGTTCTTC.

The genes are TRBV5-1 and TRBJ1-2; possible D gene TRBD1, 6 bases. Per the germline V gene, CDR1 is SGHRS and CDR2 is YFSETQ. With 3 bases removed from V and 2 bases from J, the gap between germline ends came to 17 bases. The length of the CDR3 is 16 residues. CDR3 bases: TGCGCCAGCAGCTCGGACAGATCGAGGGGCAACTATGGCTACACCTTC. It encodes CASSSDRSRGNYGYTF.

The chain has TRBV7-9 and TRBJ1-1; D is unclear. Trimming removed 5 bases from V and 0 bases from J, with 22 bases in between. Looked up from germline, CDR1 is SEHNR and CDR2 is FQNEAQ (reference sequence). The CDR3 has 18 amino acids. For the CDR3, the DNA is TGTGCCAGCAGCCGCCGTGGCGGACTGGCCCTCATGAACACTGAAGCTTTCTTT. Protein product: CASSRRGGLALMNTEAFF.

The V gene is TRBV5-4, the J gene TRBJ1-3, with 7 nucleotides matching TRBD1. The CDR3 runs 14 residues. The J segment lost 5 bases and the V segment lost 4 bases, leaving 6 bases of the junction unmatched. Germline V gene data show CDR1 as SGHNT and CDR2 as YYREEE (reference sequence). The DNA of the CDR3 is TGTGCCAGCAGCCCGGACAGGTTGAGAAACACCATATATTTT. This codes for CASSPDRLRNTIYF. The whole variable domain, filled in from reference TRBV5-4 and TRBJ1-3, reads ETGVTQSPTHLIKTRGQQVTLRCSSQSGHNTVSWYQQALGQGPQFIFQYYREEENGRGNFPPRFSGLQFPNYSSELNVNALELDDSALYLCASSPDRLRNTIYFGEGSWLTVV.

The chain uses TRBV7-9 and TRBJ1-4; D might be TRBD1 (5 bases). This CDR3 has 15 amino acids. Trimming pared 3 bases from V and 7 bases from J, leaving 15 bases between. Germline V gene sequence: CDR1 SEHNR, CDR2 FQNEAQ (reference sequence). The CDR3 is CASSFRGVEGEKLFF. The CDR3 DNA follows: TGTGCCAGCAGCTTCCGGGGGGTCGAGGGTGAAAAACTGTTTTTT.

This sequence joins TRBV21-1 and TRBJ2-7; TRBD2 is taken as the D call from the table, unchecked against the DNA. TRBV21-1 constitutes a pseudogene. This CDR3 is 16 amino acids long. The CDR3 coding sequence is TGTGCCAGCAGCAGAAGACTAGCGTTCCTGAGGGACGAGCAGTACTTC. The encoded protein is CASSRRLAFLRDEQYF.

The rearrangement joins TRBV3-1 (or the pseudogene TRBV3-2) to TRBJ2-1; 7 nucleotides match TRBD1. Germline V gives CDR1 LGHDT, CDR2 YNNKEL (reference sequence). Unmatched junction bases numbered 6, after V lost 4 bases and J lost 6 bases. The CDR3 is made up of 14 amino acids. The CDR3 sequence is CASSLDRASNEQFF. The DNA for the CDR3 is TGTGCCAGCAGCCTAGACAGGGCGAGCAATGAGCAGTTCTTC.

This rearrangement joins TRBV27 to TRBJ1-6; possibly TRBD1 for D (6 bases). Trimming pared 3 bases from V and 10 bases from J, leaving 13 bases between. Germline CDR1 and CDR2: MNHEY and SMNVEV (reference sequence). This CDR3 region has 14 residues. The CDR3, as DNA: TGTGCCAGCAGTTTTCGAGGGGGTGGGTCACCCCTCCACTTT. This gives the protein CASSFRGGGSPLHF.

V is TRBV4-1 and J is TRBJ2-5; TRBD1 might be the D (6 bases). Germline V gene data show CDR1 as MGHRA and CDR2 as YSYEKL. V was cut by 1 base and J by 3 bases, with 9 bases left in between. The CDR3 runs 14 residues. The DNA for the CDR3 is TGCGCCAGCAGCCAAGGGACAGTTGAAGAGACCCAGTACTTC. Protein product: CASSQGTVEETQYF.

The chain is built from TRBV5-6 and TRBJ2-7; 7 nucleotides line up with TRBD1. The CDR3 runs to 13 residues. The germline CDR1 and CDR2 sequences are SGHDT and YYEEEE. V dropped 4 bases and J dropped 3; count of bases not matched to a gene: 4. This chain's CDR3 is CASSRDRNYEQYF. In DNA, the CDR3 is TGTGCCAGCAGCAGGGACAGAAACTACGAGCAGTACTTC.

J is TRBJ1-2 and V is TRBV10-1; the D gene is possibly TRBD1 (6 bases). CDR3 length: 13 amino acids. Germline V gives CDR1 WNHNN, CDR2 SYGVQD (reference sequence). Between the trimmed V and J ends, which lost 10 bases and 6 bases, there was a span of 18 bases. CDR3 coding DNA: TGCGCCACGAATACAGGGAGGGGGAATGGCTACACCTTC. This translates into CATNTGRGNGYTF.

This chain uses TRBV6-5 with TRBJ1-6; D is perhaps TRBD1 (6 bases). Germline V gives CDR1 MNHEY, CDR2 SVGAGI. This CDR3 region has 13 residues. Trimming cost V 8 bases and J 5 bases, with 10 bases left between them. In DNA, the CDR3 is TGTGCCAGCCGACAGGTGAATAATTCACCCCTCCACTTT. This gives the protein CASRQVNNSPLHF.

This clone was counted once. The chain uses TRBV3-1 (or the pseudogene TRBV3-2) and TRBJ2-4; 10 bases map to TRBD2. The V gene's germline CDR1 is LGHDT and CDR2 YNNKEL (reference sequence). CDR3 length: 18 residues. The trim removed 3 bases at V and 0 bases at J, leaving 8 bases unmatched. CDR3 protein: CASSQSGLAILAKNIQYF. The CDR3 bases are TGTGCCAGCAGCCAGTCGGGACTAGCGATCCTAGCCAAAAACATTCAGTACTTC.

This chain joins TRBV28 and TRBJ2-1; 7 bases match TRBD1. Looked up from germline, CDR1 is MDHEN and CDR2 is SYDVKM. With 6 bases clipped from V and 2 bases from J, the junction kept 1 base outside the gene matches. The CDR3 loop spans 13 amino acids. The CDR3 nucleotides are TGTGCCAGCAGGGGGACAGCCTACAATGAGCAGTTCTTC. Encoded protein: CASRGTAYNEQFF.

This clone was observed a few times. In nucleotides, the CDR3 is TGTGCCAGCAGTGCAGGGGAAGGAAACACCATATATTTT. This translates into CASSAGEGNTIYF. The chain links TRBV2 to TRBJ1-3, with TRBD1 as a possible D gene (6 bases). The CDR3 has 13 residues. Per the germline V gene, CDR1 is SNHLY and CDR2 is FYNNEI. V shed 4 bases and J shed 4 bases, with 8 bases lying between them.

The chain is built from TRBV6-1 and TRBJ2-7; D unclear. V lost 3 bases, J lost 3 bases, and 12 bases lay in between. This CDR3 is 14 amino acids long. Germline values: CDR1 MNHNS, CDR2 SASEGT. CDR3 DNA: TGTGCCAGCAGTGACCGAGTCACTAACTACGAGCAGTACTTC. This sequence encodes CASSDRVTNYEQYF.

The rearrangement joins TRBV5-4 to TRBJ1-2; D is unresolved. This CDR3 is built from 14 residues. Trimming stripped 1 base from V and 7 bases from J, with 14 bases between. Germline CDR1 SGHNT, CDR2 YYREEE (reference sequence). The CDR3 spells CASSLTGIKGGYTF. The CDR3 DNA reads TGTGCCAGCAGCTTGACGGGGATAAAGGGTGGCTACACCTTC.

CDR3 in DNA: TGTGCCAGCGGCCCCTATGGCAGGGGGCAACAAGAGACCCAGTACTTC. This codes for CASGPYGRGQQETQYF. This chain connects TRBV6-2 or TRBV6-3 to TRBJ2-5, with TRBD1 identical over 8 bases. In germline, CDR1 is MNHEY, CDR2 SVGEGT. V lost 8 bases and J lost 2; bases outside the gene matches: 13. This CDR3 contains 16 residues.

CDR3 in DNA: TGTGCCAGCTCACCAAGGGGACAGGTGGAGGTGGACGTTTACGAGCAGTACTTC. Translating it yields CASSPRGQVEVDVYEQYF. This chain connects TRBV18 to TRBJ2-7; TRBD1 agrees at 8 bases. The CDR3 is 18 residues long. Germline V gene sequence: CDR1 KGHSH, CDR2 LQKENI. J gave up 4 bases and V 2 bases, and 16 bases lay outside the gene matches.

The chain links TRBV28 to TRBJ2-4; 15 bases align to TRBD2. The V gene's germline CDR1 is MDHEN and CDR2 SYDVKM. Unmatched junction bases numbered 3, after V lost 5 bases and J lost 7 bases. CDR3 length: 15 residues. For the CDR3, the DNA is TGTGCCAGCAGTCCCGGACTAGCGGGAGGGAACATTCAGTACTTC. Protein product: CASSPGLAGGNIQYF.

This clone was recorded only once. The chain couples TRBV2 to TRBJ2-7; 12 bases fit TRBD2. CDR3 length: 17 residues. Germline assignment: CDR1 SNHLY and CDR2 FYNNEI. The V gene end was trimmed by 4 bases and the J gene end by 0 bases; junction bases not matched to a gene: 7. In nucleotides, the CDR3 is TGTGCCAGCAGTGGGGGACTAGCGGGCGAACTCTCCTACGAGCAGTACTTC. Its translation is CASSGGLAGELSYEQYF.

This clone was recorded a few times. The gene calls are TRBV28 and TRBJ1-6; D not certain. With 3 bases removed from V and 7 bases from J, the gap between germline ends came to 19 bases. The germline V gene encodes CDR1 MDHEN and CDR2 SYDVKM. This CDR3 is 17 amino acids long. Here the CDR3 reads CASSFGRNEDYNSPLHF. CDR3 nucleotide sequence: TGTGCCAGCAGTTTCGGTAGGAACGAGGATTACAATTCACCCCTCCACTTT.

This clone came up once. The rearrangement joins TRBV15 to TRBJ1-4; a weak D match, TRBD1 (6 bases). V lost 0 bases and J 4 bases, leaving 12 bases between the germline ends. This CDR3 is built from 16 residues. Per germline, CDR1 LNHNV and CDR2 YYDKDF (reference sequence). CDR3 loop: CATSRDPGAINEKLFF. CDR3 nucleotide sequence: TGTGCCACCAGCAGAGATCCAGGGGCTATTAATGAAAAACTGTTTTTT.

This sequence joins TRBV18 and TRBJ2-7; TRBD2 is a possible D gene (5 bases). The CDR3 has 13 amino acids. Germline CDR1 reads KGHSH; CDR2 reads LQKENI. Deletions cut 3 bases from V and 7 bases from J, with 13 bases between. The CDR3 nucleotides read TGTGCCAGCTCACCGTCTCAAAGGGAGGAGCAGTACTTC. This sequence encodes CASSPSQREEQYF. Using reference TRBV18 and TRBJ2-7 for the parts outside the CDR3, the full variable domain is NAGVMQNPRHLVRRRGQEARLRCSPMKGHSHVYWYRQLPEEGLKFMVYLQKENIIDESGMPKERFSAEFPKEGPSILRIQQVVRGDSAAYFCASSPSQREEQYFGPGTRLTVT.